The next 26 T cell receptor beta chains were all read from a single sample in a study of blood T cells in healthy people across ages. Through a sample-barcoded 5' primer and a J-beta primer mix, a second PCR was run for 7 to 11 cycles. TCRdb ran MiXCR on the 5' RACE reads and lists one entry per CDR3 protein. The repertoire has about 830,000 distinct CDR3 sequences, more than 45% of them found once; the top ten carry about 20%. Material for sequencing was blood. These receptors were taken from a man younger than 40 in good health.

The chain joins TRBV20-1 to TRBJ2-3; 7 nucleotides match TRBD2. Unmatched junction bases numbered 10, after V lost 1 base and J lost 3 bases. Germline lookup yields CDR1 DFQATT and CDR2 SNEGSKA (reference sequence). This CDR3 has 16 amino acids. CDR3 sequence: CSARGGGTGRTDTQYF. As DNA, the CDR3 is TGCAGTGCTAGAGGGGGAGGGACCGGTAGAACAGATACGCAGTATTTT.

This clonotype has more than one count but fewer than ten. V usage is TRBV4-1 and J usage is TRBJ2-5; maybe TRBD2 (6 bases). This CDR3 has 12 residues. Germline V CDR1 and CDR2: MGHRA, YSYEKL. Trimming took 3 bases from V and 7 from J, leaving 9 bases between them. The CDR3 DNA reads as TGCGCCAGCAGCCATCCCGGGGGGACCCAGTACTTC. The encoded protein is CASSHPGGTQYF.

This clonotype was detected a few times. The chain links TRBV7-9 to TRBJ2-5, with TRBD1 matching over 10 bases. The end of the DNA is better explained by TRBJ2-7, so the J call may be wrong. Germline values: CDR1 SEHNR, CDR2 FQNEAQ (reference sequence). The CDR3 is made up of 14 amino acids. The CDR3 region is CASRGDRGTYEQYF. CDR3 DNA: TGTGCCAGCAGGGGGGACAGGGGCACCTACGAGCAGTACTTC.

The chain joins TRBV6-6 to TRBJ1-2; D is undetermined. Germline CDR1 is MNHNY and CDR2 is SVGAGI (reference sequence). The CDR3 is 15 residues long. Deletions cut 2 bases from V and 4 bases from J, with 14 bases between. CDR3 DNA: TGTGCCAGCAGTTACGATATGTGGGGAAGCTATGGCTACACCTTC. Its protein product is CASSYDMWGSYGYTF.

The chain has TRBV20-1 and TRBJ2-4, with 7 bases aligning to TRBD2. The end of the DNA aligns better with TRBJ2-7, so the J call may be wrong. The germline CDR1 and CDR2 sequences are DFQATT and SNEGSKA (reference sequence). There are 15 residues in the CDR3. The CDR3 region has the DNA TGCAGTGCTCCGGGCGGAGCGGGGTGGATCGGCGAGCAGTACTTC. Translation gives CSAPGGAGWIGEQYF.

The V call is TRBV21-1, the J call TRBJ2-7; the tabulated D call, TRBD1, remains unverified against the DNA. TRBV21-1 is shown as a pseudogene. CDR3 size: 14 residues. The CDR3 reads CASSRDGTYGEQYF. CDR3 in DNA: TGTGCCAGCAGCAGGGACGGAACTTACGGTGAGCAGTACTTC.

The chain couples TRBV5-1 to TRBJ1-5; 9 bases line up with TRBD1. Looked up from germline, CDR1 is SGHRS and CDR2 is YFSETQ. The CDR3 sequence is 15 residues long. Trimming cost V 0 bases and J 3 bases; bases outside gene matches: 1. The CDR3 bases are TGCGCCAGCAGCTTGGGGGACAGGGCCAATCAGCCCCAGCATTTT. Translating gives CASSLGDRANQPQHF.

This clonotype turned up a few times. V is TRBV20-1 and J is TRBJ2-7; 14 bases fit TRBD2. The CDR3 is made up of 18 amino acids. CDR1 is DFQATT, CDR2 SNEGSKA, per germline (reference sequence). V trimming: 3 bases; J trimming: 0 bases; junction bases outside the gene matches: 10. Written as DNA, the CDR3 is TGCAGTGCTAGGGGTGGACTAGCGGGGGGCTGGAGCTCCTACGAGCAGTACTTC. This gives the protein CSARGGLAGGWSSYEQYF.

This chain connects TRBV7-4 to TRBJ2-1, with 10 bases that match TRBD2. After removal of 5 bases from V and 6 bases from J, the junction contained 10 bases not matched to a gene. The CDR3 contains 16 residues. Germline V gene lookup returns CDR1 SGHVT and CDR2 SQSDAQ. CDR3 protein: CASSQRETSGPNEQFF. The DNA for the CDR3 is TGTGCCAGCAGCCAGCGTGAGACTAGCGGGCCCAATGAGCAGTTCTTC.

This clonotype was seen more than once but under ten times. V and J are TRBV4-3 and TRBJ2-6, with 9 bases that match TRBD1. With V trimmed by 1 base and J by 1 base, 11 bases remained unmatched. There are 20 residues in the CDR3. CDR1 is LGHNA, CDR2 YSLEER, per germline. CDR3 amino acids: CASSQGPVGQGLSGANVLTF. As DNA, the CDR3 is TGCGCCAGCAGCCAAGGCCCGGTTGGACAGGGGCTTTCTGGGGCCAACGTCCTGACTTTC.

The chain uses TRBV25-1 and TRBJ1-2, with TRBD1 matching 8 bases. Germline CDR1 reads MGHDK; CDR2 reads SYGVNS. This CDR3 comprises 11 residues. After removal of 8 bases from V and 8 bases from J, the junction contained 4 bases not matched to a gene. CDR3 loop: CASGTGGGYTF. The CDR3 nucleotides are TGTGCCAGCGGGACAGGTGGAGGCTACACCTTC.

In this sample, this clonotype turned up a few times. The chain has TRBV29-1 and TRBJ2-1; TRBD2 might be the D (7 bases). TRBJ2-7 matches the DNA end more closely, so the J call is doubtful. The V gene's germline CDR1 is SQVTM and CDR2 ANQGSEA. The CDR3 is 12 amino acids. The CDR3: CSVDGGASEQYF. As DNA, the CDR3 is TGCAGCGTTGATGGGGGGGCTTCCGAGCAGTACTTC.

V is TRBV11-2 and J is TRBJ1-5; 10 nucleotides agree with TRBD1. The CDR3 has 16 amino acids. Germline values: CDR1 SGHAT, CDR2 FQNNGV. V was clipped by 1 base and J by 4 bases; unmatched bases: 4. CDR3 sequence reads: CASSLGGGQGNQPQHF. CDR3 sequence (DNA): TGTGCCAGCAGCTTAGGTGGGGGACAGGGGAATCAGCCCCAGCATTTT.

Here the CDR3 reads CASTEVQKQFF. CDR3 DNA sequence: TGTGCCAGCACTGAGGTCCAAAAGCAGTTCTTC. The chain recombines TRBV7-9 with TRBJ2-1; D is ambiguous. V gave up 7 bases and J gave up 11 bases, with 12 bases separating them. The CDR3 totals 11 residues. Germline loops: CDR1 SEHNR, CDR2 FQNEAQ (reference sequence).

The V call is TRBV5-1, the J call TRBJ2-3, with 10 positions matching TRBD2. V was pared by 0 bases and J by 2 bases, with 6 bases of the junction left unmatched. There are 17 residues in the CDR3. Germline V CDR1 and CDR2: SGHRS, YFSETQ. The DNA of the CDR3 is TGCGCCAGCAGCTTGGATCCCCTAGCGGGGGTCACAGATACGCAGTATTTT. Its translation: CASSLDPLAGVTDTQYF.

The genes are TRBV20-1 and TRBJ2-1, with a weak D call TRBD2 (6 bases). The CDR3 runs to 13 residues. V was cut by 6 bases and J by 4 bases, with 13 bases left in between. Germline V gives CDR1 DFQATT, CDR2 SNEGSKA (reference sequence). CDR3 region: CSARERVYNEQFF. The DNA for the CDR3 is TGCAGTGCCCGGGAGCGAGTATACAATGAGCAGTTCTTC.

Ten or more counts support this clonotype. This chain links TRBV5-1 with TRBJ2-3, with D perhaps matching TRBD1 (6 bases). With 4 bases removed from V and 3 bases from J, the gap between germline ends came to 15 bases. This CDR3 has 15 residues. CDR1 SGHRS and CDR2 YFSETQ come from the germline V gene. DNA for the CDR3: TGCGCCAGCAGCCTCGGGACATTAGTGACAGATACGCAGTATTTT. This encodes CASSLGTLVTDTQYF.

CDR3 sequence reads: CSALWRGTDTQYF. The CDR3 DNA sequence: TGCAGTGCTCTTTGGAGAGGCACAGATACGCAGTATTTT. V gene TRBV20-1 combines with J gene TRBJ2-3, with D uncertain. Germline loops: CDR1 DFQATT, CDR2 SNEGSKA (reference sequence). The CDR3 totals 13 residues. The ends were cut back, 5 bases at V and 1 base at J, with 10 bases in the middle.

The rearrangement uses TRBV25-1 and TRBJ1-1; weak D call: TRBD1 (6 bases). The CDR3 runs 15 residues. Germline CDR1 and CDR2: MGHDK and SYGVNS. V was shortened by 3 bases and J by 1 base, with 12 bases between the two germline ends. CDR3 coding DNA: TGTGCCAGCAGTGATTACAGGGAAGGGAACACTGAAGCTTTCTTT. Translating gives CASSDYREGNTEAFF.

V usage is TRBV20-1 and J usage is TRBJ2-7; 13 bases map to TRBD2. Germline CDR1 DFQATT, CDR2 SNEGSKA (reference sequence). The CDR3 has 15 amino acids. The junction had 7 bases not matched to a gene; V was cut back by 3 bases and J by 5 bases. CDR3 loop: CSARWTSGSFNEQYF. CDR3 DNA sequence: TGCAGTGCTAGGTGGACTAGCGGGAGCTTCAACGAGCAGTACTTC.

The chain carries TRBV10-1 and TRBJ2-1; 12 bases are shared with TRBD2. The CDR3 loop spans 15 amino acids. Unmatched junction bases numbered 5, after V lost 4 bases and J lost 7 bases. The V gene's germline CDR1 is WNHNN and CDR2 SYGVQD (reference sequence). This CDR3 reads CASSVTSGGPNEQFF. DNA for the CDR3: TGCGCCAGCAGTGTAACTAGCGGGGGGCCTAATGAGCAGTTCTTC.

The chain carries TRBV10-3 and TRBJ1-5; possible D gene TRBD1, 5 bases. CDR3 length equals 13 residues. Germline V CDR1 and CDR2: ENHRY, SYGVKD. V gave up 6 bases and J gave up 5 bases, with 11 bases separating them. CDR3 DNA: TGTGCCATCAGAGGGGAGGGTCATCAGCCCCAGCATTTT. It yields the protein CAIRGEGHQPQHF.

This rearrangement joins TRBV20-1 to TRBJ2-7; D perhaps matches TRBD2 (5 bases). Germline values: CDR1 DFQATT, CDR2 SNEGSKA (reference sequence). CDR3 size: 15 residues. Trimming shortened V by 0 bases and J by 1 base, and 13 bases separated the two germline ends. The CDR3 reads CSARDPNGISYEQYF. In DNA, the CDR3 is TGCAGTGCTAGAGATCCCAACGGGATATCCTACGAGCAGTACTTC.

The table lists this clonotype with a few counts. This chain joins TRBV28 and TRBJ1-2; D gene ambiguous. CDR1 and CDR2 (germline): MDHEN, SYDVKM. This CDR3 contains 15 residues. Trimming stripped 5 bases from V and 2 bases from J, with 15 bases between. CDR3 sequence: CASSPAAKGNYGYTF. The CDR3, as DNA: TGTGCCAGCAGTCCGGCCGCCAAGGGAAACTATGGCTACACCTTC.

CDR3 in amino acids: CASSVTGTRSSYEQYF. Here the CDR3 DNA reads TGTGCCAGCAGCGTCACTGGGACAAGGAGCTCCTACGAGCAGTACTTC. V is TRBV7-9 and J is TRBJ2-7; D might be TRBD1 (6 bases). Germline V gene sequence: CDR1 SEHNR, CDR2 FQNEAQ (reference sequence). The CDR3 has 16 residues. Trimming stripped 5 bases from V and 0 bases from J, with 17 bases between.

V is TRBV15 and J is TRBJ2-3; 7 bases map to TRBD1. Trimming at V came to 5 bases and at J to 3 bases, leaving 14 bases not matched to a gene. The germline V gene encodes CDR1 LNHNV and CDR2 YYDKDF (reference sequence). The CDR3 is 17 amino acids. CDR3 amino acids: CATSLRRQGPNTDTQYF. The CDR3 DNA reads TGTGCCACCAGCTTACGTCGACAGGGTCCAAATACAGATACGCAGTATTTT.